Sequencing of this T cell receptor (beta chain) was carried out in a study of blood T cell repertoires in COVID-19. Study summary: The United States, Italy and Spain supplied acute and convalescent COVID-19 samples.

Original analysis: Amplification from reference gene primers served as the basis for estimated nucleated cell counts. Profiling relied on immunoSEQ multiplex PCR, and the TCRdb table lists in-frame clones only, not all of them. D and trimming were read from the DNA, whereas the V and J calls and clone size are those reported in that table. The data show approximately 240,000 clones, 80% to 85% seen once. V lost 5 bases to trimming and J lost 0 bases, with 29 bases between them. Germline V gene lookup returns CDR1 SGHVS and CDR2 FNYEAQ. CDR3 length: 20 residues. The material sequenced was peripheral blood. The genes are TRBV7-6 and TRBJ2-7, with D possibly TRBD2 on 6 matching bases. This clonotype was sampled from a woman aged 60-70 years who had recovered from COVID-19. The CDR3 bases are TGTGCCAGCAGCGCCCACCCGCCTAGCGCCGGTTTAGGTACCTCCTACGAGCAGTACTTC. This gives the protein CASSAHPPSAGLGTSYEQYF.